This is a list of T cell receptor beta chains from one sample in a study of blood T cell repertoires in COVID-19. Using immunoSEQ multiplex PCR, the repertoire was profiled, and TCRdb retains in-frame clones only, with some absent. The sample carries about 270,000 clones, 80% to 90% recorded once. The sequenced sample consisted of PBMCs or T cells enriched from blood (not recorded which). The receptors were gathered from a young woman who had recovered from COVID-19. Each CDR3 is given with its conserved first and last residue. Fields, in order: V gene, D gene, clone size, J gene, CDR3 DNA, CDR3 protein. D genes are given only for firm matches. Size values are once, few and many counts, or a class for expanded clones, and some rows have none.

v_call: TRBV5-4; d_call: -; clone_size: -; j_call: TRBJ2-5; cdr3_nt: TGTGCCAGCAGCATACGAACAGGGAACCAAGAGACCCAGTACTTC; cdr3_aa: CASSIRTGNQETQYF
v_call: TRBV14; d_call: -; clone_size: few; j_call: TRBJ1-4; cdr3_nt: TGTGCCAGCAGCCAAGATCCCGGGGAAAATGAAAAACTGTTTTTT; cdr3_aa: CASSQDPGENEKLFF
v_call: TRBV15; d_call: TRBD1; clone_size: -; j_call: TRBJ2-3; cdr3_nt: TGTGCCACCAGCAGGACAACAGGGGCTGGAGTAGATACGCAGTATTTT; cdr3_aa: CATSRTTGAGVDTQYF
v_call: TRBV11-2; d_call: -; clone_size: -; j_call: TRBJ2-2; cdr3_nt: TGTGCCAGCAGCTTAGACGCGGGGGCAGCTAACACCGGGGAGCTGTTTTTT; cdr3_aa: CASSLDAGAANTGELFF
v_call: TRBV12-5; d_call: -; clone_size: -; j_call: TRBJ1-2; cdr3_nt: TGTGCTAGTGGTTTTAGCGGGAACGACTATGGCTACACCTTC; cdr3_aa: CASGFSGNDYGYTF
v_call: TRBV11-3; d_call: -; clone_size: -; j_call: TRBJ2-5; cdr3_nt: TGTGCCAGCAGCTCCGACCCGCAGCGGGAGACCCAGTACTTC; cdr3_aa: CASSSDPQRETQYF
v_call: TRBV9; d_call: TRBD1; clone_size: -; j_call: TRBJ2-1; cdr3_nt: TGTGCCAGCAGCGTTCCCGGGACAGGGGACAATGAGCAGTTCTTC; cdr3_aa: CASSVPGTGDNEQFF
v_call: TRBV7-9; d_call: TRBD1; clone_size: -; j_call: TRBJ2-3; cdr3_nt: TGTGCCAGCAGCTTAGAATTGACAGGGAGCACAGATACGCAGTATTTT; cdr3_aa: CASSLELTGSTDTQYF
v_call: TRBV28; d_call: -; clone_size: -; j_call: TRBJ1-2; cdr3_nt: TGTGCCAGCGGGGGGGGAGTCACTAACTATGGCTACACCTTC; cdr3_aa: CASGGGVTNYGYTF
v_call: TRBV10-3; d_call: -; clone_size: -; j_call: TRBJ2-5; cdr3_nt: TGTGCCACCAGGGGGGTAGCGGGGTTAGAGACCCAGTACTTC; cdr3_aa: CATRGVAGLETQYF
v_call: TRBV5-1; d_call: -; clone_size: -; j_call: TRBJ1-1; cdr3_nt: TGCGCCAGCAGCTTGGTTCAGGGTGCAACTGAAGCTTTCTTT; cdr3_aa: CASSLVQGATEAFF
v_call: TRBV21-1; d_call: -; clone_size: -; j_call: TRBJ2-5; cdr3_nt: TGTGCCAGCAGCAAAGCGCATATGGGACTAGCGGGTATAGTAGAGACCCAGTACTTC; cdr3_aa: CASSKAHMGLAGIVETQYF
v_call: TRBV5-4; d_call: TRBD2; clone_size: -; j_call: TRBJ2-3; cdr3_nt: TGTGCCAGCAGCTTTCGACTAGCGGAGAGCACAGATACGCAGTATTTT; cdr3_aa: CASSFRLAESTDTQYF
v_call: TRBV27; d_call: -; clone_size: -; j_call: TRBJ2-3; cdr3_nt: TGTGCCAGCACACTTTCACCCACAGATACGCAGTATTTT; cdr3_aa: CASTLSPTDTQYF
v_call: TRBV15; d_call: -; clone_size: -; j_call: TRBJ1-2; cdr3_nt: TGTGCCACCAGCAAATCGGCCGGGAAAAGTTATGGCTACACCTTC; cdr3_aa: CATSKSAGKSYGYTF
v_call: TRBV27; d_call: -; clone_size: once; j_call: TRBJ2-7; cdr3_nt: TGTGCCAGCAGTTTGACAGGCTCCTACGAGCAGTACTTC; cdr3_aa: CASSLTGSYEQYF
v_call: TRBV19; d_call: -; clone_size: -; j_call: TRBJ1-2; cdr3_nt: TGTGCCAGTAGTACCGAGCCGGGGGATGGCTACACCTTC; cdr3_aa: CASSTEPGDGYTF
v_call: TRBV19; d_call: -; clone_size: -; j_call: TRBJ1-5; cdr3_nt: TGTGCCAGTTCACAGGGTTATCGAAATCAGCCCCAGCATTTT; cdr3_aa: CASSQGYRNQPQHF
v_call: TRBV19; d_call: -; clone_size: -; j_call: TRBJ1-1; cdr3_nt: TGTGCCAGTAGTATAGACGGGACAGAAGCTTTCTTT; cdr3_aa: CASSIDGTEAFF
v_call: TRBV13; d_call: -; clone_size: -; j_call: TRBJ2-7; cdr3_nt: TGTGCCAGCAGCTTAGGCACCGCGGGCTACGAGCAGTACTTC; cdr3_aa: CASSLGTAGYEQYF